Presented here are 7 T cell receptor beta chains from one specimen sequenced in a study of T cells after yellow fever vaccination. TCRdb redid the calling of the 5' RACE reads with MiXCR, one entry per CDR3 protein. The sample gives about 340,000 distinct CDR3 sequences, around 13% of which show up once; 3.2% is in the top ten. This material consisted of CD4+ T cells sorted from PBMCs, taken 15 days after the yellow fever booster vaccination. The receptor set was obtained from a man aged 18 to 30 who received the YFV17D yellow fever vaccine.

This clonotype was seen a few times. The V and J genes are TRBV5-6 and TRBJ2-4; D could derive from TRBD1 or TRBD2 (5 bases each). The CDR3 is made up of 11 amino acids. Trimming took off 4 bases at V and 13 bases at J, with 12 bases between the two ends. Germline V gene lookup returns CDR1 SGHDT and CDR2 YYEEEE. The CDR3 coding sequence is TGTGCCAGCAGCGGGGGTCATGACCAGTACTTC. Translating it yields CASSGGHDQYF.

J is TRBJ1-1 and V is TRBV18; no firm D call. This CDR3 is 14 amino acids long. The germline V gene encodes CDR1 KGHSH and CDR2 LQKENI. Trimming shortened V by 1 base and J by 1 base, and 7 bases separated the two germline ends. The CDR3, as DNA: TGTGCCAGCTCACCACTGGAAGGGAACACTGAAGCTTTCTTT. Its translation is CASSPLEGNTEAFF.

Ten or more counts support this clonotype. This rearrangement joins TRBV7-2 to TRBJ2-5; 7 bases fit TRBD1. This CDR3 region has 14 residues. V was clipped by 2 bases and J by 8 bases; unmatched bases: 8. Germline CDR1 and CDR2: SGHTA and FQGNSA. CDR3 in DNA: TGTGCCAGCAGCTTACCGCAACACAGGGGTACCCAGTACTTC. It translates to CASSLPQHRGTQYF.

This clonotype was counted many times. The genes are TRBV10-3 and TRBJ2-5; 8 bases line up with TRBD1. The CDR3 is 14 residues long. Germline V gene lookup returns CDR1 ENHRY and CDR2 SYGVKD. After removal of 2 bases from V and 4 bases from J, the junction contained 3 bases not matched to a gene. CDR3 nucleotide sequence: TGTGCCATCAGTGAGGACAGGGGTATAGAGACCCAGTACTTC. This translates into CAISEDRGIETQYF.

This chain's CDR3 is CASSLETAGGTQYF. The CDR3 coding sequence is TGCGCCAGCAGCTTGGAGACAGCTGGGGGGACCCAGTACTTC. V usage is TRBV5-1 and J usage is TRBJ2-5, with D perhaps assigned TRBD1 or TRBD2 (5 bases each). This CDR3 has 14 residues. Per germline, CDR1 SGHRS and CDR2 YFSETQ. Trimming removed 0 bases at V and 7 bases at J, with 13 bases between. Together with reference TRBV5-1 and TRBJ2-5, the CDR3 gives the full variable domain: KAGVTQTPRYLIKTRGQQVTLSCSPISGHRSVSWYQQTPGQGLQFLFEYFSETQRNKGNFPGRFSGRQFSNSRSEMNVSTLELGDSALYLCASSLETAGGTQYFGPGTRLLVL.

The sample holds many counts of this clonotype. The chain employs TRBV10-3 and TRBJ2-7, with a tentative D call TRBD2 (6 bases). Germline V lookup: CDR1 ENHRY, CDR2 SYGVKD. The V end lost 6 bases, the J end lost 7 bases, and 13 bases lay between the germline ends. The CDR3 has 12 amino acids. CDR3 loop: CAIRDKAGEQYF. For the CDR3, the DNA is TGTGCCATCAGAGACAAGGCGGGGGAGCAGTACTTC.

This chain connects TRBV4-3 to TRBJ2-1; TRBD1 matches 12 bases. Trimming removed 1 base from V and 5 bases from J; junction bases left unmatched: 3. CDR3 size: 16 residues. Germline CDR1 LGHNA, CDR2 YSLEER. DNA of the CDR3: TGCGCCAGCAGCCAAGGCGGGACAGGGGGCAACAATGAGCAGTTCTTC. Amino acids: CASSQGGTGGNNEQFF.